The 5 T cell receptor beta chains reported below all come from one sample, sequenced in a study of Ad26.COV2.S vaccination and SARS-CoV-2 variants (dated by TCRdb to the early 2020s). The library came from the immunoSEQ multiplex PCR assay. What TCRdb holds here is the immuneACCESS table cut down to in-frame rearrangements. Part of the clones is not present; checked against another copy, under half of the missing clones reflect an unresolved V gene, and the others are unexplained. In all, the sample holds 150,000 to 200,000 clones, and approximately 88% of those were seen once. The ten biggest clones cover around 6.3% of the sample. Explained via the paper, the time point label denotes: individuals recovered from natural SARS-CoV-2 infection. The sequencing here drew on peripheral blood, taken after recovery from COVID-19. The receptors were gathered from a human donor who had recovered from COVID-19.

The chain is built from TRBV11-2 and TRBJ2-7; perhaps TRBD2 as D (5 bases). In germline, CDR1 is SGHAT, CDR2 FQNNGV. The V end was cut by 2 bases, the J end by 7 bases, with 24 bases between. The CDR3 runs to 17 residues. For the CDR3, the DNA is TGTGCCAGCAGCTTATATAGAGGGCCCGGAGAAGTCGGGGAGCAGTACTTC. It specifies CASSLYRGPGEVGEQYF.

Only a few counts were recorded for this clone. The chain couples TRBV7-9 to TRBJ2-6; 7 nucleotides agree with TRBD1. Germline V gene data show CDR1 as SEHNR and CDR2 as FQNEAQ (reference sequence). The CDR3 contains 17 residues. V dropped 2 bases and J dropped 4; count of bases not matched to a gene: 8. The CDR3 sequence is CASSLSLRGLGANVLTF. As DNA, the CDR3 is TGTGCCAGCAGCTTAAGTTTAAGGGGGCTCGGGGCCAACGTCCTGACTTTC.

The V call is TRBV7-6, the J call TRBJ1-6; TRBD1 agrees at 7 bases. This CDR3 spans 15 amino acids. Germline CDR1 and CDR2: SGHVS and FNYEAQ. Germline trimming cut 5 bases from V and 8 bases from J; bases unmatched to any gene: 9. The chain's CDR3 is CASSTRQGFDSPLHF. The DNA of the CDR3 is TGTGCCAGCAGCACCCGACAGGGTTTCGATTCACCCCTCCACTTT. Complete variable domain (other parts from reference TRBV7-6 and TRBJ1-6): GAGVSQSPRYKVTKRGQDVALRCDPISGHVSLYWYRQALGQGPEFLTYFNYEAQQDKSGLPNDRFSAERPEGSISTLTIQRTEQRDSAMYRCASSTRQGFDSPLHFGNGTRLTVT.

The gene calls are TRBV6-6 and TRBJ1-1; possible D gene TRBD1, 5 bases. Germline loops: CDR1 MNHNY, CDR2 SVGAGI (reference sequence). The CDR3 consists of 13 residues. Trimming took off 2 bases at V and 5 bases at J, with 9 bases between the two ends. CDR3 DNA sequence: TGTGCCAGCAGTTACCTCGGGACGACTGAAGCTTTCTTT. This translates into CASSYLGTTEAFF.

The chain combines TRBV30 with TRBJ2-3; no reliable D call. Trimming left V 4 bases short and J 0 bases short, with 17 bases between. This CDR3 region has 16 residues. Per germline, CDR1 GTSNPN and CDR2 SVGIG (reference sequence). CDR3 nucleotides: TGTGCCTGGACCCCTGGTGCAGTGTCAAGCACAGATACGCAGTATTTT. As protein: CAWTPGAVSSTDTQYF.